Presented here are 24 T cell receptor beta chains from one specimen sequenced in a study of T cell changes during pregnancy in multiple sclerosis. Assay: immunoSEQ multiplex PCR; the TCRdb copy retains only in-frame clones and omits some. The sample includes approximately 40,000 clones, around 90% of them seen just once. The sample in question was CD4+ T cells from peripheral blood mononuclear cells, obtained in the second trimester of pregnancy. The receptors come from a female donor with multiple sclerosis, enrolled in a pregnancy study.

The rearrangement uses TRBV5-4 and TRBJ2-5, with 9 bases identical to TRBD2. The J segment lost 4 bases and the V segment lost 9 bases, leaving 10 bases of the junction unmatched. The length of the CDR3 is 14 residues. Germline CDR1 is SGHNT and CDR2 is YYREEE (reference sequence). The chain's CDR3 is CATEMGSGGETQYF. CDR3 nucleotides: TGTGCCACCGAGATGGGTAGCGGGGGAGAGACCCAGTACTTC.

This clone was found once. The genes are TRBV19 and TRBJ2-7; 7 bases map to TRBD1. From germline, CDR1 is LNHDA and CDR2 SQIVND (reference sequence). CDR3 length: 15 residues. The ends lost 3 bases at V and 4 bases at J; junction bases unmatched: 9. The CDR3 protein is CASSMGQLLPYEQYF. The CDR3 DNA is TGTGCCAGTAGTATGGGACAGCTTTTACCTTACGAGCAGTACTTC.

This rearrangement joins TRBV7-2 to TRBJ2-7, with 11 bases fitting TRBD2. Unmatched junction bases numbered 6, after V lost 5 bases and J lost 6 bases. This CDR3 has 14 residues. Germline CDR1 SGHTA, CDR2 FQGNSA. The CDR3, as DNA: TGTGCCAGCAGCCTAGGTAGCGGGAGGGCCGAGCAGTACTTC. Translated, it gives CASSLGSGRAEQYF.

This clone came up a few times. CDR3 loop: CASSMGQGGPNTGELFF. DNA for the CDR3: TGTGCCAGCAGCATGGGACAGGGGGGCCCGAACACCGGGGAGCTGTTTTTT. The chain employs TRBV5-4 and TRBJ2-2, with 11 positions matching TRBD1. CDR1 and CDR2 from the germline V gene are SGHNT and YYREEE (reference sequence). The V and J ends lost 4 bases and 0 bases, in that order; junction bases with no gene match: 5. The CDR3 consists of 17 residues.

V and J are TRBV6-6 and TRBJ1-4; D not certain. V lost 6 bases to trimming and J lost 4 bases, with 12 bases between them. The CDR3 runs 14 residues. CDR1 and CDR2 (germline): MNHNY, SVGAGI (reference sequence). The CDR3 nucleotides read TGTGCCAGCAGGAACTCCGGGATTAATGAAAAACTGTTTTTT. This sequence encodes CASRNSGINEKLFF.

This clone has a handful of counts. The CDR3 sequence: CASSTWEWRGTGELFF. CDR3 in DNA: TGTGCCAGCAGCACATGGGAGTGGCGGGGGACCGGGGAGCTGTTTTTT. This chain joins TRBV27 and TRBJ2-2, with 7 bases aligning to TRBD2. In germline, CDR1 is MNHEY, CDR2 SMNVEV (reference sequence). V was clipped by 6 bases and J by 5 bases; unmatched bases: 12. The CDR3 length is 16 residues.

The CDR3 is CASSLQGGEETQYF. CDR3 in DNA: TGTGCCAGCAGCCTGCAGGGGGGAGAAGAGACCCAGTACTTC. The chain employs TRBV5-4 and TRBJ2-5; TRBD1 is a possible D gene (7 bases). The V end lost 4 bases, the J end lost 3 bases, and 13 bases lay between the germline ends. There are 14 residues in the CDR3. CDR1 SGHNT and CDR2 YYREEE come from the germline V gene (reference sequence).

This clone was counted a single time. CDR3 residues: CASSPDSHYEQYF. In DNA, the CDR3 is TGCGCCAGCAGCCCGGACAGTCACTACGAGCAGTACTTC. The rearrangement joins TRBV5-1 to TRBJ2-7; a weak D match, TRBD1 (6 bases). V dropped 4 bases and J dropped 3 bases, with 11 bases sitting between them. There are 13 residues in the CDR3. Germline values: CDR1 SGHRS, CDR2 YFSETQ.

Concerning this clone itself: A junction boundary mismatches the germline segment, possibly from a read error. This chain uses TRBV7-2 with TRBJ2-1; TRBD2 aligns across 11 bases. Looked up from germline, CDR1 is SGHTA and CDR2 is FQGNSA. The CDR3 sequence is 16 residues long. CDR3 sequence reads: CASTLSIAGGNNEQFF. CDR3 in DNA: TGTGCCAGCACCTTATCCATAGCGGGGGGGAACAATGAGCAGTTCTTC.

The chain carries TRBV10-3 and TRBJ2-7, with 9 bases that match TRBD2. The CDR3 spans 15 residues. V dropped 4 bases and J dropped 1; count of bases not matched to a gene: 5. Looked up from germline, CDR1 is ENHRY and CDR2 is SYGVKD. This CDR3 reads CAISGGLAKSYEQYF. The CDR3 DNA follows: TGTGCCATCAGTGGGGGACTAGCTAAGTCCTACGAGCAGTACTTC.

J is TRBJ1-6 and V is TRBV30, with D tentatively TRBD1 (6 bases). The V and J ends lost 1 base and 3 bases respectively, with 10 bases between them. The CDR3 runs to 15 residues. CDR1 GTSNPN and CDR2 SVGIG come from the germline V gene (reference sequence). The CDR3 DNA reads TGTGCCTGGAGTGGGTTGACAGGCTATAATTCACCCCTCCACTTT. Translation gives CAWSGLTGYNSPLHF.

The rearrangement uses TRBV5-1 and TRBJ2-3; no firm D call. The V gene's germline CDR1 is SGHRS and CDR2 YFSETQ. The germline V and J ends were trimmed by 0 bases and 0 bases, with 5 bases remaining between them. The CDR3 is 14 amino acids. CDR3 sequence: CASSLAQSTDTQYF. As DNA, the CDR3 is TGCGCCAGCAGCTTGGCACAGAGCACAGATACGCAGTATTTT.

This chain uses TRBV11-3 with TRBJ2-7, with D possibly being TRBD2 (7 bases). The CDR3 is 15 residues long. Trimming stripped 4 bases from V and 0 bases from J, with 13 bases between. Germline CDR1 reads SGHNT; CDR2 reads YENEEA. This chain's CDR3 is CASSSGGDTSYEQYF. The CDR3 DNA reads as TGTGCCAGCAGCTCTGGGGGGGACACCTCCTACGAGCAGTACTTC.

The chain joins TRBV6-1 to TRBJ1-4, with D unresolved. The germline V and J ends were trimmed by 10 bases and 5 bases, with 17 bases remaining between them. The CDR3 sequence is 14 residues long. Germline V gives CDR1 MNHNS, CDR2 SASEGT. In nucleotides, the CDR3 is TGTGCCACCGTCCTGAGCCTAAAGAATGAAAAACTGTTTTTT. Its protein is CATVLSLKNEKLFF.

The chain employs TRBV5-1 and TRBJ2-7; 13 positions match TRBD2. Germline V CDR1 and CDR2: SGHRS, YFSETQ. With V trimmed by 0 bases and J by 5 bases, 11 bases remained unmatched. The CDR3 totals 18 residues. In nucleotides, the CDR3 is TGCGCCAGCAGCTTGGCACTAGCGGGAGGGCCGGTCTTCCACGAGCAGTACTTC. It specifies CASSLALAGGPVFHEQYF.

This chain uses TRBV6-4 with TRBJ2-2; 7 nucleotides line up with TRBD1. This CDR3 contains 14 residues. After removal of 4 bases from V and 5 bases from J, the junction contained 4 bases not matched to a gene. Germline assignment: CDR1 MRHNA and CDR2 SNTAGT. The CDR3 loop is CASSGGGRTGELFF. DNA of the CDR3: TGTGCCAGCAGTGGAGGGGGCAGAACCGGGGAGCTGTTTTTT.

This sequence joins TRBV10-3 and TRBJ1-1, with 11 bases that match TRBD1. J lost 4 bases, V lost 6 bases, and 13 bases had no gene match. The V gene's germline CDR1 is ENHRY and CDR2 SYGVKD. The CDR3 loop spans 17 amino acids. CDR3 in DNA: TGTGCCATCAGCCCTCTGGGACAGGGGGGAAGGAGCACTGAAGCTTTCTTT. Translating gives CAISPLGQGGRSTEAFF.

The rearrangement uses TRBV28 and TRBJ2-3; 7 bases line up with TRBD2. Unmatched junction bases numbered 9, after V lost 6 bases and J lost 3 bases. Per germline, CDR1 MDHEN and CDR2 SYDVKM. This CDR3 is built from 15 residues. The CDR3 region has the DNA TGTGCCAGCAGAAAAGCGGGAAAGAGGACAGATACGCAGTATTTT. Its protein product is CASRKAGKRTDTQYF.

The chain joins TRBV10-1 to TRBJ2-7; tentative D call: TRBD1 (5 bases). The germline V gene has CDR1 WNHNN and CDR2 SYGVQD (reference sequence). V shed 5 bases and J shed 2 bases, with 13 bases lying between them. The CDR3 runs 14 residues. CDR3 sequence reads: CASSFEQAAYEQYF. In DNA, the CDR3 is TGCGCCAGCAGTTTTGAACAGGCGGCCTACGAGCAGTACTTC.

The chain is built from TRBV7-9 and TRBJ1-1, with a tentative D call TRBD1 (6 bases). The germline CDR1 and CDR2 sequences are SEHNR and FQNEAQ (reference sequence). CDR3 size: 14 residues. V dropped 3 bases and J dropped 1 base, with 9 bases sitting between them. Written as DNA, the CDR3 is TGTGCCAGCAGCTTGGGGGGGGCGAACACTGAAGCTTTCTTT. Its protein product is CASSLGGANTEAFF.

The chain combines TRBV6-5 with TRBJ1-3, with 10 bases lining up with TRBD1. Germline-derived CDR1 and CDR2 are MNHEY and SVGAGI. With 6 bases clipped from V and 3 bases from J, the junction kept 5 bases outside the gene matches. The CDR3 spans 15 residues. The DNA of the CDR3 is TGTGCCAGCAGCCGGACAGGGGGAAGTGGAAACACCATATATTTT. This encodes CASSRTGGSGNTIYF.

The chain joins TRBV18 to TRBJ2-7; D is unresolved. The germline V gene encodes CDR1 KGHSH and CDR2 LQKENI. V lost 3 bases to trimming and J lost 0 bases, with 9 bases between them. The CDR3 is 14 residues long. CDR3 sequence (DNA): TGTGCCAGCTCACCGAGCCACCCCTCCTACGAGCAGTACTTC. It encodes CASSPSHPSYEQYF.

The chain has TRBV11-3 and TRBJ2-1, with 8 bases aligning to TRBD2. This CDR3 has 16 residues. V shed 1 base, J shed 4 bases, and the junction held 6 bases outside the gene matches. Per the germline V gene, CDR1 is SGHNT and CDR2 is YENEEA. The CDR3 sequence: CASSLGTGGGYNEQFF. The CDR3 DNA reads as TGTGCCAGCAGCTTAGGTACGGGCGGGGGGTACAATGAGCAGTTCTTC.

V is TRBV9 and J is TRBJ1-2; a weak D match, TRBD1 (5 bases). The CDR3 runs to 15 residues. Germline V gives CDR1 SGDLS, CDR2 YYNGEE. Trimming removed 0 bases from V and 1 base from J, with 10 bases in between. CDR3 nucleotide sequence: TGTGCCAGCAGCGTAGCAGCGACAGTTAACTATGGCTACACCTTC. Encoded protein: CASSVAATVNYGYTF.